The next 6 T cell receptor beta chains were all read from a single sample in a study of blood T cells in healthy people across ages. For the second PCR, which ran for 7 to 11 cycles, a sample-barcoded 5' primer and a J-beta primer mix were used. TCRdb itself ran the 5' RACE reads through MiXCR, one entry per CDR3 protein. The table lists 1.5 million to 2 million distinct CDR3 sequences, about 50% of them singletons. Sequences were obtained from blood. These receptors were obtained from a woman aged 35 to 49 in good health.

A few counts support this clonotype. V is TRBV5-1 and J is TRBJ2-3; D tentatively fits TRBD1 or TRBD2 (6 bases each). The CDR3 has 14 amino acids. The V gene's germline CDR1 is SGHRS and CDR2 YFSETQ. The germline V and J ends were trimmed by 0 bases and 6 bases, with 11 bases remaining between them. CDR3 nucleotides: TGCGCCAGCAGCTTGGCCCGGGGGCGGGATACGCAGTATTTT. As protein: CASSLARGRDTQYF. Combining the CDR3 with reference TRBV5-1 and TRBJ2-3 gives the whole variable domain KAGVTQTPRYLIKTRGQQVTLSCSPISGHRSVSWYQQTPGQGLQFLFEYFSETQRNKGNFPGRFSGRQFSNSRSEMNVSTLELGDSALYLCASSLARGRDTQYFGPGTRLTVL.

The chain employs TRBV29-1 and TRBJ1-2; a possible D gene is TRBD1 (5 bases). This CDR3 comprises 14 residues. Germline V CDR1 and CDR2: SQVTM, ANQGSEA. Trimming left V 1 base short and J 7 bases short, with 16 bases between. Written as DNA, the CDR3 is TGCAGCGTTGAAGCAAGTGGGGCGATGGGTGGCTACACCTTC. It is translated as CSVEASGAMGGYTF.

The chain combines TRBV24-1 with TRBJ2-3, with D possibly being TRBD1 (7 bases). Per the germline V gene, CDR1 is KGHDR and CDR2 is SFDVKD. V gave up 5 bases and J gave up 5 bases, with 16 bases separating them. CDR3 length: 15 residues. CDR3 coding DNA: TGTGCCACCAGTGGAGCAGGGGGGCATCAAGATACGCAGTATTTT. Protein: CATSGAGGHQDTQYF.

The chain is built from TRBV28 and TRBJ2-1; TRBD1 agrees at 8 bases. V lost 6 bases and J lost 6; bases outside the gene matches: 7. Per germline, CDR1 MDHEN and CDR2 SYDVKM. This CDR3 comprises 14 residues. The CDR3 DNA is TGTGCCAGCAGAGAGACAGGGGAGTTCAATGAGCAGTTCTTC. Its translation is CASRETGEFNEQFF. Looking up the rest from reference TRBV28 and TRBJ2-1 gives the full variable domain: DVKVTQSSRYLVKRTGEKVFLECVQDMDHENMFWYRQDPGLGLRLIYFSYDVKMKEKGDIPEGYSVSREKKERFSLILESASTNQTSMYLCASRETGEFNEQFFGPGTRLTVL.

V and J are TRBV4-3 and TRBJ2-3; D unresolved. With 0 bases removed from V and 0 bases from J, the gap between germline ends came to 7 bases. This CDR3 has 15 residues. The germline V gene has CDR1 LGHNA and CDR2 YSLEER. For the CDR3, the DNA is TGCGCCAGCAGCCAAGATTCCCGGAGCACAGATACGCAGTATTTT. Amino acid sequence: CASSQDSRSTDTQYF.

This clonotype was recorded a few times. The chain carries TRBV6-2 or TRBV6-3 and TRBJ2-5; the D gene is possibly TRBD2 (7 bases). TRBJ2-7 explains the end of the DNA better; the J call may be wrong. Germline V CDR1 and CDR2: MNHEY, SVGEGT. This CDR3 has 15 amino acids. DNA for the CDR3: TGTGCCAGCAGTTACTCCGGGGGGCCCACGGGCGAGCAGTACTTC. Amino acid sequence: CASSYSGGPTGEQYF.